This TCR beta chain was captured in a study of shared clonotypes between healthy human individuals. Whole-study findings and limits: Approximately 4.6% of naive CD4 clonotypes were common to several donors.

Naive CD8 isolation took CD45RO-negative cells positively selected for CCR7 and excluded terminally differentiated effector memory CD45RA+ cells. The study drew all its donors from Caucasian adults living in Nashville, Tennessee. The method was immunoSEQ multiplex PCR; TCRdb's version includes in-frame clones alone and lacks a portion of them. The sample lists 2 million to 2.5 million clones, approximately 94% occurring once. This clone was picked up a small number of times. The antigen remains unidentified. The clonotype originates from a young man in good health. Sequencing was carried out using naive CD8+ T cells sorted from blood.

In nucleotides, the CDR3 is TGTGCCAGCAGTGATGATGGCTACACCTTC. Translation gives CASSDDGYTF. The rearrangement uses TRBV2 and TRBJ1-2; D unclear. Trimming cost V 3 bases and J 6 bases, with 2 bases left between them. Germline assignment: CDR1 SNHLY and CDR2 FYNNEI. This CDR3 has 10 amino acids.